One T cell receptor beta chain is described in this entry. Its antigen is undetermined. The PCR employed 60 Vbeta primers together with 13 Jbeta primers. The data were produced by immunoSEQ multiplex PCR, yet TCRdb's version contains in-frame clones alone and is incomplete. The profile shows tens of thousands of clones, about 78% of them singletons. This specimen comes from a study of cytomegalovirus exposure and HLA in healthy donors. Study-level results: Previous analysis showed most TCR beta V segments were productive about 87% or about 30% of the time.

The CDR3 is 16 residues long. V trimming: 3 bases; J trimming: 9 bases; junction bases outside the gene matches: 8. Germline V CDR1 and CDR2: SGHRS, YFSETQ. The V and J genes are TRBV5-1 and TRBJ1-6; 11 positions match TRBD1. The sequence was obtained from a woman between 40 and 55 years old in good health and CMV-seropositive. Sequenced sample: PBMCs. Written as DNA, the CDR3 is TGCGCCAGCAGCTGGGGGACAGGGGGGACCGGTTCACCCCTCCACTTT. This translates into CASSWGTGGTGSPLHF.